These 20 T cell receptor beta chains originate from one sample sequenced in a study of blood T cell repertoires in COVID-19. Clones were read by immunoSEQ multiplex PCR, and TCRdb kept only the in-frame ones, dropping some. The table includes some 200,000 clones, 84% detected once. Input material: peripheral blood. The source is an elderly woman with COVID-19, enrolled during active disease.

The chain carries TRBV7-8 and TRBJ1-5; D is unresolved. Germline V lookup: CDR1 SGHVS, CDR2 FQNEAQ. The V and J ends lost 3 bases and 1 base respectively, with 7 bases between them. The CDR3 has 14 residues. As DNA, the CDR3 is TGTGCCAGCAGCTTGCACAGCAGCAATCAGCCCCAGCATTTT. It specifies CASSLHSSNQPQHF.

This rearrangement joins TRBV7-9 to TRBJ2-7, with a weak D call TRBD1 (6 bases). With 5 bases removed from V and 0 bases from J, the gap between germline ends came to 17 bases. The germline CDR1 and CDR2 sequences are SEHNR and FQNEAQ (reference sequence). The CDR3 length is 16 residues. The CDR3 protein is CASSSRRQALSYEQYF. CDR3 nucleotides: TGTGCCAGCAGCAGTCGTCGACAGGCCCTCTCCTACGAGCAGTACTTC.

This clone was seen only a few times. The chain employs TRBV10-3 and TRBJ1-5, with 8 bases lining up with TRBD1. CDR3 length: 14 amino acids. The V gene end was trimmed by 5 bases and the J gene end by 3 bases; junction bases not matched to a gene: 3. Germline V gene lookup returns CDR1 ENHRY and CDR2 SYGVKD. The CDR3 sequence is CAISTTGDNQPQHF. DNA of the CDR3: TGTGCCATCAGTACGACAGGGGACAATCAGCCCCAGCATTTT.

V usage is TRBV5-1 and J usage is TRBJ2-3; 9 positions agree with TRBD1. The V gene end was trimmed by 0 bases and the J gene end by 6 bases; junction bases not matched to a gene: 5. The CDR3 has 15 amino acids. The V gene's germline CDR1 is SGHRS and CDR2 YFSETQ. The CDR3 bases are TGCGCCAGCAGCTTGGGCGGGACAGGGTCGGATACGCAGTATTTT. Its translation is CASSLGGTGSDTQYF.

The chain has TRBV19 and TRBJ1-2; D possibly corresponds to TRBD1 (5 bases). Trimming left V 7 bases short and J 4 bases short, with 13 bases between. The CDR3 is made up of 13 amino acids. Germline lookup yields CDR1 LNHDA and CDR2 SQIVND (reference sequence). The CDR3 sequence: CASTSDSRYGYTF. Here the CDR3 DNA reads TGTGCCAGTACTTCCGACAGCCGCTATGGCTACACCTTC.

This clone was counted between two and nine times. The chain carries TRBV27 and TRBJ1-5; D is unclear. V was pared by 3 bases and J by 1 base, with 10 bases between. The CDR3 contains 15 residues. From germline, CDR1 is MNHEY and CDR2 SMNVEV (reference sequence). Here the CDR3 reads CASSFEGISNQPQHF. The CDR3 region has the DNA TGTGCCAGCAGTTTCGAGGGTATCAGCAATCAGCCCCAGCATTTT.

Here the CDR3 DNA reads TGCGCCAGCAGCTTGGTCCAGGGGGCCCGGCCAGATACGCAGTATTTT. This codes for CASSLVQGARPDTQYF. The chain couples TRBV5-1 to TRBJ2-3, with TRBD1 identical over 8 bases. With V trimmed by 0 bases and J by 4 bases, 7 bases remained unmatched. The CDR3 spans 16 residues. Germline V gives CDR1 SGHRS, CDR2 YFSETQ.

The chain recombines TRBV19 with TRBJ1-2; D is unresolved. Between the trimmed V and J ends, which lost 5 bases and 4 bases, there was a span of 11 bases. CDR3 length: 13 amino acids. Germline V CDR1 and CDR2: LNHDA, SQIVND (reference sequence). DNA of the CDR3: TGTGCCAGTAGTCGGGATTTCGGCTATGGCTACACCTTC. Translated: CASSRDFGYGYTF.

In DNA, the CDR3 is TGCGCCAGCAGCTTGGGTGCTAGTGGCTACAATGAGCAGTTCTTC. Translating it yields CASSLGASGYNEQFF. The chain carries TRBV5-1 and TRBJ2-1; D is unresolved. The ends were cut back, 0 bases at V and 3 bases at J, with 10 bases in the middle. This CDR3 spans 15 amino acids. Germline V gives CDR1 SGHRS, CDR2 YFSETQ.

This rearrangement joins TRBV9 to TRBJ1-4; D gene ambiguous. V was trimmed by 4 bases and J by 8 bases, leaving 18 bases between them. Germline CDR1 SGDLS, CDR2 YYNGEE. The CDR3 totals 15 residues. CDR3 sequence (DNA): TGTGCCAGCAGCCCGAGCTTAGGCATCGGGGAAAAACTGTTTTTT. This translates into CASSPSLGIGEKLFF.

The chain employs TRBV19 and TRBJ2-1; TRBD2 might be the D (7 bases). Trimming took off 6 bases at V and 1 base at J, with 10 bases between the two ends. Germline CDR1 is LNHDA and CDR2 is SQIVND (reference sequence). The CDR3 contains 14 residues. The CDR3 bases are TGTGCCAGTAGAGGGGGGGGATCCTACAATGAGCAGTTCTTC. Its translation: CASRGGGSYNEQFF.

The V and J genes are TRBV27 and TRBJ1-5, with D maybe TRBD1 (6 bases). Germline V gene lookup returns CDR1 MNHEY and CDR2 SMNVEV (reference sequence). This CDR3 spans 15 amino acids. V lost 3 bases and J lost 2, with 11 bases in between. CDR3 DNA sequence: TGTGCCAGCAGTTTGCAACAGGGCGGCAATCAGCCCCAGCATTTT. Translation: CASSLQQGGNQPQHF.

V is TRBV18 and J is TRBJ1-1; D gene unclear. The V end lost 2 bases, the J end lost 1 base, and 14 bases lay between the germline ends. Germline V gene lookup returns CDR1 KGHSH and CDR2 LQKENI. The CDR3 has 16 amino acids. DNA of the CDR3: TGTGCCAGCTCACCAATTACTCGTGTAGCGAACACTGAAGCTTTCTTT. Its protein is CASSPITRVANTEAFF. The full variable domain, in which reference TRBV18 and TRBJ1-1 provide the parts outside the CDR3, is NAGVMQNPRHLVRRRGQEARLRCSPMKGHSHVYWYRQLPEEGLKFMVYLQKENIIDESGMPKERFSAEFPKEGPSILRIQQVVRGDSAAYFCASSPITRVANTEAFFGQGTRLTVV.

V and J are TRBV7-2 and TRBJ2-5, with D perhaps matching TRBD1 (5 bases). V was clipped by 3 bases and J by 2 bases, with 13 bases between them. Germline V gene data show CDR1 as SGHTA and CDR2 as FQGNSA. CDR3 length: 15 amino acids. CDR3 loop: CASSFRWGRQETQYF. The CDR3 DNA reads TGTGCCAGCAGCTTCCGGTGGGGCCGACAAGAGACCCAGTACTTC. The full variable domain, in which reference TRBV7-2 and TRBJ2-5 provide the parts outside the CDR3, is GAGVSQSPSNKVTEKGKDVELRCDPISGHTALYWYRQSLGQGLEFLIYFQGNSAPDKSGLPSDRFSAERTGGSVSTLTIQRTQQEDSAVYLCASSFRWGRQETQYFGPGTRLLVL.

CDR3 DNA sequence: TGTGCCACCCGGGGGGCTGAAGCTTTCTTT. Amino acids: CATRGAEAFF. This chain joins TRBV19 and TRBJ1-1; TRBD1 might be the D (5 bases). Trimming removed 10 bases at V and 6 bases at J, with 9 bases between. The CDR3 totals 10 residues. Per the germline V gene, CDR1 is LNHDA and CDR2 is SQIVND (reference sequence).

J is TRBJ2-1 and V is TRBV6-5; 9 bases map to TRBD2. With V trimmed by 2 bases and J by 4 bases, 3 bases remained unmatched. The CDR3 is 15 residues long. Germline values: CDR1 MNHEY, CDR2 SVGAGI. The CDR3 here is CASSYLRGGYNEQFF. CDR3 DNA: TGTGCCAGCAGTTACCTGCGGGGGGGGTACAATGAGCAGTTCTTC.

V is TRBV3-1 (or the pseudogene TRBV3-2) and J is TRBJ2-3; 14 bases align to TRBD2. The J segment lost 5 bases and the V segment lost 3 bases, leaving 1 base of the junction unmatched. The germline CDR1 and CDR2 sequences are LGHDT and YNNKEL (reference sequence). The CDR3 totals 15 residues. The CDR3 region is CASSQTSGRGDTQYF. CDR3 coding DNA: TGTGCCAGCAGCCAGACTAGCGGGAGGGGAGATACGCAGTATTTT.

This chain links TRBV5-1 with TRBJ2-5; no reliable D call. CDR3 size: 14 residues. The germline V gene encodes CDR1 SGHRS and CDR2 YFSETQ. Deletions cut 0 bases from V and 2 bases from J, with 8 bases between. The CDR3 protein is CASSLGHTQETQYF. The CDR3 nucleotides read TGCGCCAGCAGCTTGGGACACACACAAGAGACCCAGTACTTC.

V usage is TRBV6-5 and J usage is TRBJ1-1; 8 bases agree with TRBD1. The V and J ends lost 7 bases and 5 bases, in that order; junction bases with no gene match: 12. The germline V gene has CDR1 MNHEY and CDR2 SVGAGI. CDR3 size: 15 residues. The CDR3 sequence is CASNGAPQGATEAFF. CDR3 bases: TGTGCCAGCAATGGGGCCCCCCAGGGGGCAACTGAAGCTTTCTTT.

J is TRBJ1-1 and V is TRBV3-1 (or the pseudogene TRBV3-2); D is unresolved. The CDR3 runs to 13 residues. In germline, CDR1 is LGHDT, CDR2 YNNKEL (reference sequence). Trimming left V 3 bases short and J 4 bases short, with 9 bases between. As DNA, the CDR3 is TGTGCCAGCAGCCATGGGAGGGTCACTGAAGCTTTCTTT. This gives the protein CASSHGRVTEAFF.